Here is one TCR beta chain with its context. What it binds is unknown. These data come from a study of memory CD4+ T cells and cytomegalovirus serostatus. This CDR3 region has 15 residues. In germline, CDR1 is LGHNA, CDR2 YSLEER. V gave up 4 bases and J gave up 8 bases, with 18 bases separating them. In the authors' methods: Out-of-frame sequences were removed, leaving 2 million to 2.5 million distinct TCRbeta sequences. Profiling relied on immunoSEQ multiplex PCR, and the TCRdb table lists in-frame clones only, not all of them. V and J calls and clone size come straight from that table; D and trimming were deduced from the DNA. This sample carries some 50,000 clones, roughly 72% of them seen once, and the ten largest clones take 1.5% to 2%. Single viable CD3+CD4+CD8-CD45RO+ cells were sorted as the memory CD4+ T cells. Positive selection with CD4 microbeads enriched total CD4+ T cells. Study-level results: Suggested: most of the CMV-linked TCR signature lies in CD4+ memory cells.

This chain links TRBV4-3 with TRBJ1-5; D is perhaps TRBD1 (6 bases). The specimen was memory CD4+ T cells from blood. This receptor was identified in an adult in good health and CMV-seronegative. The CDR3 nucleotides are TGCGCCAGCAGCCCAGGAGGGGGGGCAATTGAGCCCCAGCATTTT. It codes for CASSPGGGAIEPQHF.